The entry that follows covers one T cell receptor (beta chain) sequence. The data stem from a study of cytotoxic CD8 clonotypes in ibrutinib-treated CLL. The CDR3 sequence is 15 residues long. Trimming cost V 5 bases and J 4 bases; bases outside gene matches: 3. Germline V lookup: CDR1 MDHEN, CDR2 SYDVKM. TCRdb's table, derived via immunoSEQ multiplex PCR, lists solely in-frame clones and lacks some. The sample gives hundreds of thousands of clones, over 60% of which show up once; about 6.7% is in the top ten. The TCR was taken from a human donor with chronic lymphocytic leukemia. The J gene is TRBJ2-3, the V gene TRBV28, with 13 bases fitting TRBD2. This specimen was PBMCs, taken after 36 months of ibrutinib treatment. The CDR3 loop reads CASSLGLAGADTQYF. As DNA, the CDR3 is TGTGCCAGCAGTCTAGGACTAGCGGGGGCAGATACGCAGTATTTT.